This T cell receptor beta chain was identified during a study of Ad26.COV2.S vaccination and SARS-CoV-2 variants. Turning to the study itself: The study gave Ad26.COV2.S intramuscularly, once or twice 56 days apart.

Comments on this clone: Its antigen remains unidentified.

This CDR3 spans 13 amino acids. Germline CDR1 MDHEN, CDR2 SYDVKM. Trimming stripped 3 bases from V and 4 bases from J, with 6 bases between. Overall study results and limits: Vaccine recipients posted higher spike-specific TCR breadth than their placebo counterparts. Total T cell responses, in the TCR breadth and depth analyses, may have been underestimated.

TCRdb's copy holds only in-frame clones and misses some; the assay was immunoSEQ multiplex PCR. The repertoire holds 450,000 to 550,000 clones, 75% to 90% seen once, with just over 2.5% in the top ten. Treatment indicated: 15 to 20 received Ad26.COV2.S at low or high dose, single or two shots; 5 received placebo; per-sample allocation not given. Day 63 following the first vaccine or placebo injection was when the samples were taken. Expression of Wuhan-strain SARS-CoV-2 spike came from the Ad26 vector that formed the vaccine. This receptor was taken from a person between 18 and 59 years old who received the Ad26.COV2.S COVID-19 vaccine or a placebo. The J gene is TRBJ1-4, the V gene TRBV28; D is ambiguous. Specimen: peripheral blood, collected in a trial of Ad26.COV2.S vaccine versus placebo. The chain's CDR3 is CASSLGNNEKLFF. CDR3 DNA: TGTGCCAGCAGTTTGGGGAATAATGAAAAACTGTTTTTT. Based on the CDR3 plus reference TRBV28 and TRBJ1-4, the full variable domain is DVKVTQSSRYLVKRTGEKVFLECVQDMDHENMFWYRQDPGLGLRLIYFSYDVKMKEKGDIPEGYSVSREKKERFSLILESASTNQTSMYLCASSLGNNEKLFFGSGTQLSVL.